The rows below give T cell receptor beta chains drawn from one sample of a study of CD8 T cells in ankylosing spondylitis. TCRdb called the 5' RACE reads again in MiXCR, with one record for every CDR3 protein. The sample has roughly 260,000 distinct CDR3 sequences, 15% to 25% seen once. The sample taken for sequencing was blood, either unsorted or a sorted T cell fraction (not recorded which). Every receptor here comes from a male donor with ankylosing spondylitis or in good health (not recorded which). CDR3s include the opening cysteine and the closing phenylalanine or tryptophan. The order of the fields is J gene, V gene, CDR3 protein.

j_call: TRBJ1-1; v_call: TRBV20-1; cdr3_aa: CSARGVSMNTEAFF
j_call: TRBJ1-6; v_call: TRBV20-1; cdr3_aa: CSARSPGRRSSYNSPLHF
j_call: TRBJ2-3; v_call: TRBV3-1; cdr3_aa: CASSQESGSDTQYF
j_call: TRBJ2-5; v_call: TRBV28; cdr3_aa: CASSPPGHLLETQYF
j_call: TRBJ1-4; v_call: TRBV7-9; cdr3_aa: CASSLPLAEKLFF
j_call: TRBJ1-1; v_call: TRBV14; cdr3_aa: CASSFRGRGTEAFF
j_call: TRBJ2-3; v_call: TRBV7-8; cdr3_aa: CTSSRAGGDTQYF
j_call: TRBJ1-1; v_call: TRBV12-3/TRBV12-4; cdr3_aa: CASSFGGAEAFF
j_call: TRBJ1-5; v_call: TRBV6-5; cdr3_aa: CASSLFGQGNSNQPQHF
j_call: TRBJ2-5; v_call: TRBV5-1; cdr3_aa: CASSLRATGGAGSMETQYF
j_call: TRBJ2-3; v_call: TRBV18; cdr3_aa: CASSRTSETDTQYF
j_call: TRBJ2-1; v_call: TRBV12-3/TRBV12-4; cdr3_aa: CASSPGTSGSYNEQFF
j_call: TRBJ2-5; v_call: TRBV5-1; cdr3_aa: CASSLPTEETQYF
j_call: TRBJ2-1; v_call: TRBV14; cdr3_aa: CASSAAEAVLYVSEQFF
j_call: TRBJ2-3; v_call: TRBV3-1; cdr3_aa: CASSPDRITDTQYF
j_call: TRBJ2-3; v_call: TRBV7-8; cdr3_aa: CASSLGRGTTSTDTQYF
j_call: TRBJ2-5; v_call: TRBV30; cdr3_aa: CAWSVQGGVQETQYF
j_call: TRBJ2-5; v_call: TRBV20-1; cdr3_aa: CSATGLDAETQYF
j_call: TRBJ2-3; v_call: TRBV28; cdr3_aa: CASQGGTGRAAPGTDTQYF
j_call: TRBJ2-3; v_call: TRBV20-1; cdr3_aa: CSARDSSRSSDTQYF
j_call: TRBJ2-3; v_call: TRBV5-1; cdr3_aa: CASSVSRETPTDTQYF
j_call: TRBJ1-5; v_call: TRBV28; cdr3_aa: CASSPRAGQPQHF
j_call: TRBJ1-5; v_call: TRBV20-1; cdr3_aa: CSAKTGNQPQHF
j_call: TRBJ1-2; v_call: TRBV10-3; cdr3_aa: CAISEIHRDGYTF
j_call: TRBJ2-3; v_call: TRBV20-1; cdr3_aa: CSARDFFSQYF
j_call: TRBJ2-2; v_call: TRBV29-1; cdr3_aa: CSVEDPNTGELFF
j_call: TRBJ1-4; v_call: TRBV20-1; cdr3_aa: CSASRNRGEKLFF
j_call: TRBJ2-1; v_call: TRBV5-1; cdr3_aa: CASSSGQASNEQFF
j_call: TRBJ2-2; v_call: TRBV7-8; cdr3_aa: CASSLRLGQGPGELFF
j_call: TRBJ1-2; v_call: TRBV5-1; cdr3_aa: CASSGQASNYGYTF
j_call: TRBJ2-1; v_call: TRBV12-3/TRBV12-4; cdr3_aa: CASSLARRGLNEQFF
j_call: TRBJ2-1; v_call: TRBV5-1; cdr3_aa: CASSSVSDKGLAGGPSSNEQFF
j_call: TRBJ1-5; v_call: TRBV9; cdr3_aa: CASSEGTDYQPQHF
j_call: TRBJ2-2; v_call: TRBV5-1; cdr3_aa: CASSPHTGDTGELFF
j_call: TRBJ1-4; v_call: TRBV27; cdr3_aa: CASSSHNPGGEKLFF
j_call: TRBJ2-3; v_call: TRBV6-5; cdr3_aa: CASSSLTSNGPDTQYF
j_call: TRBJ1-2; v_call: TRBV6-5; cdr3_aa: CASSYSLGYGYTF
j_call: TRBJ2-1; v_call: TRBV7-2; cdr3_aa: CASSFWTSGQNEQFF
j_call: TRBJ2-3; v_call: TRBV6-1; cdr3_aa: CASSTTGATTDTQYF
j_call: TRBJ2-5; v_call: TRBV5-1; cdr3_aa: CASSLQPSGEETQYF
j_call: TRBJ1-4; v_call: TRBV12-3/TRBV12-4; cdr3_aa: CAISPVGQGTFLSGEKLFF
j_call: TRBJ2-6; v_call: TRBV12-3/TRBV12-4; cdr3_aa: CASSLGPGANVLTF
j_call: TRBJ2-3; v_call: TRBV15; cdr3_aa: CATSRDPTDTDTQYF
j_call: TRBJ1-5; v_call: TRBV7-2; cdr3_aa: CASSPYSGNQPQHF
j_call: TRBJ2-1; v_call: TRBV20-1; cdr3_aa: CSAEPSVPYNEQFF